Shown below are 6 T cell receptor beta chains from a single sample sequenced in a study of long-term antiretroviral therapy in people with HIV. Run at survey level, the immunoSEQ assay was version v3.0. Data came from immunoSEQ multiplex PCR; TCRdb stores just in-frame clones and leaves some out. Of around 6,000 clones in the sample, around four fifths are singletons; the top ten hold roughly 15%. The material was unsorted PBMCs, obtained 0.5 years before starting antiretroviral therapy. Source of these receptors: a man in his forties with HIV.

This chain connects TRBV5-6 to TRBJ1-1, with 9 bases fitting TRBD1. V lost 1 base, J lost 4 bases, and 8 bases stayed unmatched. The CDR3 consists of 16 residues. CDR1 and CDR2 (germline): SGHDT, YYEEEE. The CDR3 loop is CASSLRTGTGPTEAFF. The CDR3 DNA is TGTGCCAGCAGCTTGCGTACCGGGACAGGGCCCACTGAAGCTTTCTTT.

The chain couples TRBV29-1 to TRBJ1-1; D remains ambiguous. CDR1 is SQVTM and CDR2 is ANQGSEA in the germline V gene. V was cut by 4 bases and J by 3 bases, with 12 bases left in between. This CDR3 is 13 amino acids long. The DNA of the CDR3 is TGCAGCGTTGGTGACGGTGTGTACACTGAAGCTTTCTTT. Its protein product is CSVGDGVYTEAFF.

The genes are TRBV16 and TRBJ2-7; 8 bases match TRBD1. Germline trimming cut 5 bases from V and 1 base from J; bases unmatched to any gene: 1. This CDR3 region has 13 residues. Per germline, CDR1 KGHSY and CDR2 FQNENV. In DNA form, the CDR3 reads TGTGCCAGCAGCTGGGACAGGTCCTACGAGCAGTACTTC. Translating it yields CASSWDRSYEQYF.

The chain links TRBV23-1 to TRBJ2-1; D is possibly TRBD1 (6 bases). TRBV23-1 is flagged as an ORF with uncertain function. The CDR3 sequence is 15 residues long. The V gene lost 2 bases and the J gene lost 5 bases, with 13 bases spanning the gap. Here the CDR3 DNA reads TGCGCCAGCAGTCAAATACGGACAGAAAACAATGAGCAGTTCTTC. Amino acids: CASSQIRTENNEQFF.

V usage is TRBV27 and J usage is TRBJ2-6, with TRBD1 matching 7 bases. Trimming took 4 bases from V and 2 from J; bases not matched to a gene: 2. The germline CDR1 and CDR2 sequences are MNHEY and SMNVEV (reference sequence). This CDR3 has 15 amino acids. The CDR3 nucleotides are TGTGCCAGCAGTTACAGGGGCACTGGGGCCAACGTCCTGACTTTC. Protein product: CASSYRGTGANVLTF.

CDR3: CASSLGRTDTQYF. CDR3 coding DNA: TGTGCCAGTAGCCTAGGGCGCACAGATACGCAGTATTTT. This chain connects TRBV19 to TRBJ2-3; no clear D. CDR3 size: 13 residues. V shed 6 bases and J shed 1 base, with 8 bases lying between them. In germline, CDR1 is LNHDA, CDR2 SQIVND (reference sequence).